One and the same sample provided the 20 T cell receptor beta chains below, sequenced in a study of T-cell memory formation after mild COVID-19. TCRdb redid the calling of the 5' RACE reads with MiXCR, one entry per CDR3 protein. The sample shows fewer than 450,000 distinct CDR3 sequences, 20% to 25% of them seen only once. The specimen sequenced was PBMCs or a T cell subset sorted from them (not recorded which). The receptors were gathered from an adult woman who had mild COVID-19 (a few samples of this study predate the infection). Cell type and time point are not known.

This chain links TRBV6-5 with TRBJ2-1, with a weak D call TRBD2 (5 bases). Germline loops: CDR1 MNHEY, CDR2 SVGAGI. This CDR3 region has 15 residues. V was clipped by 2 bases and J by 0 bases, with 8 bases between them. The CDR3 bases are TGTGCCAGCAGTTACCAGCGGAGCTCCTACAATGAGCAGTTCTTC. This encodes CASSYQRSSYNEQFF.

The chain recombines TRBV6-5 with TRBJ2-3; D is unresolved. There are 12 residues in the CDR3. V lost 5 bases and J lost 5, with 8 bases in between. Germline V gene lookup returns CDR1 MNHEY and CDR2 SVGAGI. For the CDR3, the DNA is TGTGCCAGCAGTCCCGATATAGATACGCAGTATTTT. Its protein is CASSPDIDTQYF.

This clonotype was counted a few times. This rearrangement joins TRBV24-1 to TRBJ2-7; no reliable D call. Per the germline V gene, CDR1 is KGHDR and CDR2 is SFDVKD. V lost 4 bases to trimming and J lost 5 bases, with 8 bases between them. The CDR3 extends over 12 amino acids. The CDR3 reads CATSDDVNEQYF. The CDR3 bases are TGTGCCACCAGTGACGACGTAAACGAGCAGTACTTC.

This clonotype was observed a handful of times. The V and J genes are TRBV3-1 and TRBJ2-5; TRBD2 might be the D (5 bases). The CDR3 contains 12 residues. Trimming cost V 6 bases and J 6 bases, with 11 bases left between them. Germline V gives CDR1 LGHDT, CDR2 YNNKEL (reference sequence). Here the CDR3 DNA reads TGTGCCAGCAGACTAGTGGGGAAGACCCAGTACTTC. Encoded protein: CASRLVGKTQYF.

The rearrangement joins TRBV24-1 to TRBJ1-2; D unresolved. Germline loops: CDR1 KGHDR, CDR2 SFDVKD. The V and J ends lost 4 bases and 2 bases respectively, with 4 bases between them. The CDR3 has 12 amino acids. CDR3 DNA: TGTGCCACCAGTGAACAGAACTATGGCTACACCTTC. This encodes CATSEQNYGYTF.

CDR3 sequence (DNA): TGTGCCAGCATGGGGACAGTGGAGGGAGCTTTCTTT. Encoded protein: CASMGTVEGAFF. The chain recombines TRBV6-2 or TRBV6-3 with TRBJ1-1, with TRBD1 identical over 7 bases. Germline loops: CDR1 MNHEY, CDR2 SVGEGT. The CDR3 totals 12 residues. The J segment lost 10 bases and the V segment lost 7 bases, leaving 9 bases of the junction unmatched.

In its sample, this clonotype was seen a few times. The chain has TRBV2 and TRBJ2-5; 15 nucleotides match TRBD2. CDR3 length equals 17 residues. V dropped 3 bases and J dropped 4; count of bases not matched to a gene: 6. From germline, CDR1 is SNHLY and CDR2 FYNNEI. The CDR3 coding sequence is TGTGCCAGCAGTGAGAGGACTAGCGGGGGGGCCAGAGAGACCCAGTACTTC. It yields the protein CASSERTSGGARETQYF.

This clonotype was picked up many times. The chain uses TRBV11-2 and TRBJ2-1; no clear D. The CDR3 covers 17 residues. The germline V gene encodes CDR1 SGHAT and CDR2 FQNNGV. V lost 5 bases, J lost 0 bases, and 17 bases lay in between. The chain's CDR3 is CASSPRALRFSYNEQFF. The DNA for the CDR3 is TGTGCCAGCAGCCCACGGGCCTTACGTTTCTCCTACAATGAGCAGTTCTTC. The variable domain in full, completed from reference TRBV11-2 and TRBJ2-1, reads EAGVAQSPRYKIIEKRQSVAFWCNPISGHATLYWYQQILGQGPKLLIQFQNNGVVDDSQLPKDRFSAERLKGVDSTLKIQPAKLEDSAVYLCASSPRALRFSYNEQFFGPGTRLTVL.

The chain recombines TRBV5-1 with TRBJ2-1, with a possible D match to TRBD1 (6 bases). The CDR3 covers 14 residues. Germline CDR1 is SGHRS and CDR2 is YFSETQ. V was shortened by 0 bases and J by 6 bases, with 10 bases between the two germline ends. The CDR3 DNA reads TGCGCCAGCAGCTTGGAGGGACAAATCAATGAGCAGTTCTTC. Its protein is CASSLEGQINEQFF.

The V and J genes are TRBV6-6 and TRBJ1-3; D unclear. The germline V gene has CDR1 MNHNY and CDR2 SVGAGI (reference sequence). The CDR3 is made up of 15 amino acids. The ends were cut back, 0 bases at V and 2 bases at J, with 8 bases in the middle. CDR3 DNA: TGTGCCAGCAGTTACTCTGGGGTCGCTGGAAACACCATATATTTT. It codes for CASSYSGVAGNTIYF.

V and J are TRBV7-2 and TRBJ2-3; 10 nucleotides match TRBD2. Germline CDR1 and CDR2: SGHTA and FQGNSA. This CDR3 is 14 amino acids long. With V trimmed by 3 bases and J by 5 bases, 2 bases remained unmatched. The CDR3 region is CASSFGTSVDTQYF. CDR3 nucleotide sequence: TGTGCCAGCAGCTTCGGGACTAGCGTAGATACGCAGTATTTT.

This clonotype has a handful of counts. V usage is TRBV25-1 and J usage is TRBJ2-7; 8 bases line up with TRBD1. The CDR3 consists of 14 residues. Germline CDR1 reads MGHDK; CDR2 reads SYGVNS. V was clipped by 3 bases and J by 3 bases; unmatched bases: 4. The CDR3 is CASSDPTGVYEQYF. The CDR3, as DNA: TGTGCCAGCAGTGACCCGACAGGGGTCTACGAGCAGTACTTC.

In nucleotides, the CDR3 is TGCAGCGTTGTCGAGAGGATGCAAGAGACCCAGTACTTC. Its translation is CSVVERMQETQYF. The chain joins TRBV29-1 to TRBJ2-5; D ambiguous. Germline CDR1 SQVTM, CDR2 ANQGSEA. Between the trimmed V and J ends, which lost 4 bases and 2 bases, there was a span of 11 bases. The CDR3 extends over 13 amino acids.

This clonotype was detected only a few times. This rearrangement joins TRBV12-5 to TRBJ2-3; D is uncertain. Germline lookup yields CDR1 LGHNT and CDR2 FRNRAP. Trimming cost V 6 bases and J 0 bases, with 13 bases left between them. The CDR3 is 15 residues long. Here the CDR3 DNA reads TGTGCTAGTGGCCCCGGACCGAATAGCACAGATACGCAGTATTTT. It specifies CASGPGPNSTDTQYF.

This clonotype has a handful of counts. The V call is TRBV29-1, the J call TRBJ1-5; the D is unclear. CDR1 SQVTM and CDR2 ANQGSEA come from the germline V gene. V shed 0 bases and J shed 11 bases, with 11 bases lying between them. The CDR3 is 12 amino acids. The CDR3 nucleotides read TGCAGCGTTGAAGATCCGGGTAGTTCCCAGCATTTT. It encodes CSVEDPGSSQHF.

The rearrangement uses TRBV7-2 and TRBJ1-6, with a tentative D call TRBD1 (5 bases). The V gene's germline CDR1 is SGHTA and CDR2 FQGNSA. Trimming left V 5 bases short and J 9 bases short, with 17 bases between. The CDR3 has 15 residues. The CDR3 region has the DNA TGTGCCAGCAGCCTCCGGGACCCTATTCCTTCACCCCTCCACTTT. Translated: CASSLRDPIPSPLHF.

V usage is TRBV4-1 and J usage is TRBJ1-2, with unresolved D. The germline gives CDR1 MGHRA, CDR2 YSYEKL. The V gene lost 4 bases and the J gene lost 4 bases, with 13 bases spanning the gap. This CDR3 is built from 14 residues. The CDR3 region is CASSPWEGGYGYTF. The CDR3 DNA sequence: TGCGCCAGCAGCCCCTGGGAGGGTGGCTATGGCTACACCTTC.

This clonotype was recorded many times. The chain couples TRBV18 to TRBJ1-1, with TRBD1 matching 9 bases. Trimming removed 5 bases from V and 2 bases from J; junction bases left unmatched: 6. Germline CDR1 reads KGHSH; CDR2 reads LQKENI. The CDR3 consists of 15 residues. Here the CDR3 reads CASSSVTGGNTEAFF. CDR3 in DNA: TGTGCCAGCTCATCGGTGACAGGGGGTAACACTGAAGCTTTCTTT. Full variable domain (missing parts from reference TRBV18 and TRBJ1-1): NAGVMQNPRHLVRRRGQEARLRCSPMKGHSHVYWYRQLPEEGLKFMVYLQKENIIDESGMPKERFSAEFPKEGPSILRIQQVVRGDSAAYFCASSSVTGGNTEAFFGQGTRLTVV.

The chain employs TRBV19 and TRBJ2-7; possibly TRBD1 for D (5 bases). The germline V gene encodes CDR1 LNHDA and CDR2 SQIVND (reference sequence). V gave up 3 bases and J gave up 5 bases, with 11 bases separating them. This CDR3 contains 13 residues. CDR3 loop: CASSILIGDEQYF. As DNA, the CDR3 is TGTGCCAGTAGTATTCTAATAGGGGACGAGCAGTACTTC.

V is TRBV11-2 and J is TRBJ2-1; D unclear. CDR3 size: 15 residues. Germline loops: CDR1 SGHAT, CDR2 FQNNGV. The germline V and J ends were trimmed by 5 bases and 3 bases, with 14 bases remaining between them. The CDR3 region is CASSLGLGDYNEQFF. In DNA form, the CDR3 reads TGTGCCAGCAGCCTTGGGCTAGGCGACTACAATGAGCAGTTCTTC.